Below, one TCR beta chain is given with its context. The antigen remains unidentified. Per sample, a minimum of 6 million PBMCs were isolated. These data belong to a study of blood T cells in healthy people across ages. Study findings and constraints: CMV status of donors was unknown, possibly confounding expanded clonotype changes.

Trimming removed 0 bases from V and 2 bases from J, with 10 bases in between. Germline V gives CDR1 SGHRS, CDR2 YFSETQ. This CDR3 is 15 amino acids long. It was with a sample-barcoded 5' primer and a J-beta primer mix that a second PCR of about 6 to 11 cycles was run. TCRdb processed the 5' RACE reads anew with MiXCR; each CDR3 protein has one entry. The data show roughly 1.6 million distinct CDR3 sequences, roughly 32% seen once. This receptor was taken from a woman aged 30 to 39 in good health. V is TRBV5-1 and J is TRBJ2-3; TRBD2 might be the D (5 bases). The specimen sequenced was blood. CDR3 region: CASSLVGEFTDTQYF. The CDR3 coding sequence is TGCGCCAGCAGCTTGGTCGGGGAGTTCACAGATACGCAGTATTTT.